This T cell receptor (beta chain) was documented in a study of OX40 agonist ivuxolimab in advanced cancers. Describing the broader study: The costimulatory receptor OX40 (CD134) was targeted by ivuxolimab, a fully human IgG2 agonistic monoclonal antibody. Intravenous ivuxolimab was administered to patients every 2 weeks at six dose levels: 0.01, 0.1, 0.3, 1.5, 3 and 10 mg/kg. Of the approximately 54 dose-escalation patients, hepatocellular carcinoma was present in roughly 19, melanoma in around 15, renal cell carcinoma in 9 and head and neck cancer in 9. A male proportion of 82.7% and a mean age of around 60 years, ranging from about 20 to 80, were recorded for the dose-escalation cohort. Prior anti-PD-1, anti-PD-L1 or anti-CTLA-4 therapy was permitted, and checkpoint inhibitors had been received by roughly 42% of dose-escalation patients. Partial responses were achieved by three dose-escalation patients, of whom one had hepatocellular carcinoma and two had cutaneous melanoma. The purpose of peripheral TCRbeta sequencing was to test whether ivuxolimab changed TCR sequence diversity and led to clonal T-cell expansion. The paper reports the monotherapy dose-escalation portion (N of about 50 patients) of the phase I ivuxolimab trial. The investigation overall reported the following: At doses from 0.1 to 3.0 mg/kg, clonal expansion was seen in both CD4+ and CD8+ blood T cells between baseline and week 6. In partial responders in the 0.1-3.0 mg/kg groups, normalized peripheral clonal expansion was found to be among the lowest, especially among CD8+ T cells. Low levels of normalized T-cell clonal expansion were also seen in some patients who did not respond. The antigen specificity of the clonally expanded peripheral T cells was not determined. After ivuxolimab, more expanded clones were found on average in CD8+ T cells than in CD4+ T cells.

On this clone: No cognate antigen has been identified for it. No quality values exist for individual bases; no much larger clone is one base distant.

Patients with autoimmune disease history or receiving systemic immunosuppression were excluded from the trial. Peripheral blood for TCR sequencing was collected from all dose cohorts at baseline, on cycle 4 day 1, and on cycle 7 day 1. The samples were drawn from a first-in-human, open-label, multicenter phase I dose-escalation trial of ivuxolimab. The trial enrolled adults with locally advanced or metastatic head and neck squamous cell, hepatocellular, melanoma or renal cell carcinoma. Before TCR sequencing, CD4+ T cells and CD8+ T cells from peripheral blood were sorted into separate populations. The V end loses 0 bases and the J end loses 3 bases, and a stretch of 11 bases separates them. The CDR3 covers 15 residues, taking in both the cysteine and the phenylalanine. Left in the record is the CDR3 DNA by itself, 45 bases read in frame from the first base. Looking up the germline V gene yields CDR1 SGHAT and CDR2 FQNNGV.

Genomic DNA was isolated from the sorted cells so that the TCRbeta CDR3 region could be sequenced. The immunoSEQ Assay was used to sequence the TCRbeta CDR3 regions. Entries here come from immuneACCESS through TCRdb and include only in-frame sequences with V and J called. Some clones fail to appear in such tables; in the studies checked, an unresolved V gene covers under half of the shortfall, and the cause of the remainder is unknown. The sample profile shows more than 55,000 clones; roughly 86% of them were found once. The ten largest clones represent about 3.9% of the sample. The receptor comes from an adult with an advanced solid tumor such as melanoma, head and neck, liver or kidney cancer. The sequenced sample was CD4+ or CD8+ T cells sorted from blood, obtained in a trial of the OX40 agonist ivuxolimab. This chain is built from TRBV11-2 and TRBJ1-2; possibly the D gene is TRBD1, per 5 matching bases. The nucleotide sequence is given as TGTGCCAGCAGCTTAGATGAGGGGAGAGACTATGGCTACACCTTC. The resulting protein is CASSLDEGRDYGYTF. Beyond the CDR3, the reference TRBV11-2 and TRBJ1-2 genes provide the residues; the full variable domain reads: EAGVAQSPRYKIIEKRQSVAFWCNPISGHATLYWYQQILGQGPKLLIQFQNNGVVDDSQLPKDRFSAERLKGVDSTLKIQPAKLEDSAVYLCASSLDEGRDYGYTFGSGTRLTVV.